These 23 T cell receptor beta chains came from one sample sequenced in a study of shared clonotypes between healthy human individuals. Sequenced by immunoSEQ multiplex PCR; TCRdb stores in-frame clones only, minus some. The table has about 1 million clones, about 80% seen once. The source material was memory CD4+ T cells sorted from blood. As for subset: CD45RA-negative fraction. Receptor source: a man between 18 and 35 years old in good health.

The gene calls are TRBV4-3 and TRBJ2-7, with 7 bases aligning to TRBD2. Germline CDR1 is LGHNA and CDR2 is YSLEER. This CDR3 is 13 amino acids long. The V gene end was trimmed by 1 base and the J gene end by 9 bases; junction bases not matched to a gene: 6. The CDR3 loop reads CASSQGLAAWQYF. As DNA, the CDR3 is TGCGCCAGCAGCCAAGGCCTAGCGGCCTGGCAGTACTTC.

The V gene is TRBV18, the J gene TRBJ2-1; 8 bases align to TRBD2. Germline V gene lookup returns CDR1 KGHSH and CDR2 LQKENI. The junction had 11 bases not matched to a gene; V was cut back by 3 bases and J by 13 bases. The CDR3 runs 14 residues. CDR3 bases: TGTGCCAGCTCACCCGGACTAGCATCGGAACAACAGTTCTTC. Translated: CASSPGLASEQQFF.

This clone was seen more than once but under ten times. CDR3 coding DNA: TGTGCCAGCAGCTTAGGGGGGTTAACAGATACGCAGTATTTT. It encodes CASSLGGLTDTQYF. The chain joins TRBV7-8 to TRBJ2-3; D might be TRBD1 or TRBD2, each matching 5 bases. From germline, CDR1 is SGHVS and CDR2 FQNEAQ. V was clipped by 1 base and J by 3 bases, with 8 bases between them. The CDR3 totals 14 residues.

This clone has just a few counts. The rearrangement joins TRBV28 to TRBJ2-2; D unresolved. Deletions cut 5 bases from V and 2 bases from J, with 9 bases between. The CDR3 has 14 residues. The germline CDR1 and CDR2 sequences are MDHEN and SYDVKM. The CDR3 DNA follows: TGTGCCAGCAGTCGGCCTGTAAACACCGGGGAGCTGTTTTTT. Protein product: CASSRPVNTGELFF.

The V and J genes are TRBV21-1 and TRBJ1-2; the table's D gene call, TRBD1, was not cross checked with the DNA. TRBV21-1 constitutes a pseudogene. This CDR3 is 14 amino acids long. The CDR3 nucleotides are TGTGCCAGCAGCAAAGGCAGATTACACTATGGCTACACCTTC. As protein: CASSKGRLHYGYTF.

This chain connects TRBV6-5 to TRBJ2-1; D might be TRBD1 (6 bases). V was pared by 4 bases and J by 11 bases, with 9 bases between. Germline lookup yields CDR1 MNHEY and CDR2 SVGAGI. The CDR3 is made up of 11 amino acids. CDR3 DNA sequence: TGTGCCAGCAGTTCCGGGACAAAGCAGTTCTTC. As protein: CASSSGTKQFF.

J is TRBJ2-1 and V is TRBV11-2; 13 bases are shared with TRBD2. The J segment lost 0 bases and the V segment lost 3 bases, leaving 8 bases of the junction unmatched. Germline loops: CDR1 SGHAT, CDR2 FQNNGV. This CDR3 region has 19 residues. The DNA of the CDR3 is TGTGCCAGCAGCTTTGGACTAGCGGGGGCGCTCCGCTCCTACAATGAGCAGTTCTTC. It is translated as CASSFGLAGALRSYNEQFF.

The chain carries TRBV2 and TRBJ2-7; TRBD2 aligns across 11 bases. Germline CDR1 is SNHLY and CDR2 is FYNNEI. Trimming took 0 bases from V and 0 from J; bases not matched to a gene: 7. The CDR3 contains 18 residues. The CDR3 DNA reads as TGTGCCAGCAGTGAAGCGCTTTTGACTAGCGGGACCTCCTACGAGCAGTACTTC. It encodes CASSEALLTSGTSYEQYF.

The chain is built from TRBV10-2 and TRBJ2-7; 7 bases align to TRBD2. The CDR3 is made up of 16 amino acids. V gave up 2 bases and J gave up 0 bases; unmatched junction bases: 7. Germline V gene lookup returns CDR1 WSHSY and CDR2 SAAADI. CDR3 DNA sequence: TGCGCCAGCAGTGAGAGGCTAGCGGTACGCTCCTACGAGCAGTACTTC. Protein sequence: CASSERLAVRSYEQYF.

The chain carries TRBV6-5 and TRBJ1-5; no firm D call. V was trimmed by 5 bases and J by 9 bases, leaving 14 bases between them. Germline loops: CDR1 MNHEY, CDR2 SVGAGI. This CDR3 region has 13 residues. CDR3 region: CASSPQLGWPQHF. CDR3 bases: TGTGCCAGCAGTCCCCAATTGGGTTGGCCCCAGCATTTT.

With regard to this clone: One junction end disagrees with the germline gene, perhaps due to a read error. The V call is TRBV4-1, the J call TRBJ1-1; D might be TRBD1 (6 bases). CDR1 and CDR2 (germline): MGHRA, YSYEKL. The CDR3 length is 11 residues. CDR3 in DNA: TGCGCCAGCAGCCAAGGGGGGCCCGCACTCTTT. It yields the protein CASSQGGPALF.

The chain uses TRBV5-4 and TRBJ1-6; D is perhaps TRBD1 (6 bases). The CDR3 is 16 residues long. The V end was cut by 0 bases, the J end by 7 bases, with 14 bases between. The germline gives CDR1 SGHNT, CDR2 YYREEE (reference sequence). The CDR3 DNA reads TGTGCCAGCAGCTTGGGCAGGGGTTCGGGGAATTCACCCCTCCACTTT. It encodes CASSLGRGSGNSPLHF.

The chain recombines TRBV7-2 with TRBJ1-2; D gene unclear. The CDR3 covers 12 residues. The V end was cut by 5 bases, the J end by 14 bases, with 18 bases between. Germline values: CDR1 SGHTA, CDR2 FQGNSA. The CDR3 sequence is CASSQSTGLGTF. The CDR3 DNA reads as TGTGCCAGCAGCCAATCAACGGGGTTAGGGACCTTC. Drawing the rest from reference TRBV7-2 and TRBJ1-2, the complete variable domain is GAGVSQSPSNKVTEKGKDVELRCDPISGHTALYWYRQSLGQGLEFLIYFQGNSAPDKSGLPSDRFSAERTGGSVSTLTIQRTQQEDSAVYLCASSQSTGLGTFGSGTRLTVV.

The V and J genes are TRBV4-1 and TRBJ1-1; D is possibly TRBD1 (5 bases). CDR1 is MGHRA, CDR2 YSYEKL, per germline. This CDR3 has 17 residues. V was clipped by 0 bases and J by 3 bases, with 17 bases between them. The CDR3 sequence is CASSQDRGFGRDTEAFF. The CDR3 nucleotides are TGCGCCAGCAGCCAAGACAGAGGTTTTGGCAGGGACACTGAAGCTTTCTTT.

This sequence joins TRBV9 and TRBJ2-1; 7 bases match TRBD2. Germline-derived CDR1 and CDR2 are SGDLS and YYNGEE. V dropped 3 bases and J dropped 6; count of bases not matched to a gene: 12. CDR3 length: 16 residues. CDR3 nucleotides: TGTGCCAGCAGCGCCGCCCCCAGCGGGGTTATCAATGAGCAGTTCTTC. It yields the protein CASSAAPSGVINEQFF.

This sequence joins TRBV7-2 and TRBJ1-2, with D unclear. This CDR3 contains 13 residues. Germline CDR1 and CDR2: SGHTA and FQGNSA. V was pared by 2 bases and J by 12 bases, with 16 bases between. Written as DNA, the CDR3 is TGTGCCAGCAGCTTATATGGGCACCGAGGGCACACCTTC. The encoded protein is CASSLYGHRGHTF. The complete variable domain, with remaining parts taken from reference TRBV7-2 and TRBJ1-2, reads GAGVSQSPSNKVTEKGKDVELRCDPISGHTALYWYRQSLGQGLEFLIYFQGNSAPDKSGLPSDRFSAERTGGSVSTLTIQRTQQEDSAVYLCASSLYGHRGHTFGSGTRLTVV.

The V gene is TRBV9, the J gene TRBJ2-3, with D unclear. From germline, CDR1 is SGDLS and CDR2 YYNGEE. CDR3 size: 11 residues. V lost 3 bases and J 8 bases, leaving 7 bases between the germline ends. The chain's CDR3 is CASSALGTQYF. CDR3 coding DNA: TGTGCCAGCAGCGCTCTTGGTACGCAGTATTTT.

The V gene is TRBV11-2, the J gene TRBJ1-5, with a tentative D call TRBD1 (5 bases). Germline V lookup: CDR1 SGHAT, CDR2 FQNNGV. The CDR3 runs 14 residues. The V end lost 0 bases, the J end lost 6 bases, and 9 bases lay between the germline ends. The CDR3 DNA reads TGTGCCAGCAGCTTAGATTGGGGGGGTCAGCCCCAGCATTTT. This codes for CASSLDWGGQPQHF.

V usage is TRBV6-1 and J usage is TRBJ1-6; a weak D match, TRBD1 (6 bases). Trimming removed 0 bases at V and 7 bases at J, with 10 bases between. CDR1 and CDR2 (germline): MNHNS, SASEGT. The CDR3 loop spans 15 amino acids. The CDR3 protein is CASSEAPRGNSPLHF. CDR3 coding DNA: TGTGCCAGCAGTGAAGCTCCGAGGGGGAATTCACCCCTCCACTTT.

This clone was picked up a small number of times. In DNA, the CDR3 is TGTGCCAGCAGCTCGGCGACGAATTCACCCCTCCACTTT. Protein product: CASSSATNSPLHF. The genes are TRBV9 and TRBJ1-6, with D unclear. This CDR3 is 13 amino acids long. Germline assignment: CDR1 SGDLS and CDR2 YYNGEE. The V gene lost 4 bases and the J gene lost 7 bases, with 9 bases spanning the gap.

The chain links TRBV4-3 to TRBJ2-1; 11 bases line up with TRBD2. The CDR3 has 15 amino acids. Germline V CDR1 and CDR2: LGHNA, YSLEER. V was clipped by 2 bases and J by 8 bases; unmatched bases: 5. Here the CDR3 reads CASSQISGRAYEQFF. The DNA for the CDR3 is TGCGCCAGCAGCCAAATTAGCGGGAGGGCCTATGAGCAGTTCTTC.

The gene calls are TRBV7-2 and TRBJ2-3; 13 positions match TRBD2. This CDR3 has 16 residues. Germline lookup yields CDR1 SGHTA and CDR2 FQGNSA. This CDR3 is CASITSGGASTDTQYF. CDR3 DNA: TGTGCTTCGATAACTAGCGGGGGGGCTAGCACAGATACGCAGTATTTT. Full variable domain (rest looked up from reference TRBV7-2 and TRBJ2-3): GAGVSQSPSNKVTEKGKDVELRCDPISGHTALYWYRQSLGQGLEFLIYFQGNSAPDKSGLPSDRFSAERTGGSVSTLTIQRTQQEDSAVYLCASITSGGASTDTQYFGPGTRLTVL.

CDR3 sequence (DNA): TGCGCCAGCAGCCAAGACGGGACAGGGGACGAGACCCAGTACTTC. It encodes CASSQDGTGDETQYF. The J gene is TRBJ2-5, the V gene TRBV4-3, with 10 bases identical to TRBD1. This CDR3 contains 15 residues. CDR1 is LGHNA and CDR2 is YSLEER in the germline V gene. The V segment lost 0 bases and the J segment 5 bases; nucleotides outside the gene matches: 3.